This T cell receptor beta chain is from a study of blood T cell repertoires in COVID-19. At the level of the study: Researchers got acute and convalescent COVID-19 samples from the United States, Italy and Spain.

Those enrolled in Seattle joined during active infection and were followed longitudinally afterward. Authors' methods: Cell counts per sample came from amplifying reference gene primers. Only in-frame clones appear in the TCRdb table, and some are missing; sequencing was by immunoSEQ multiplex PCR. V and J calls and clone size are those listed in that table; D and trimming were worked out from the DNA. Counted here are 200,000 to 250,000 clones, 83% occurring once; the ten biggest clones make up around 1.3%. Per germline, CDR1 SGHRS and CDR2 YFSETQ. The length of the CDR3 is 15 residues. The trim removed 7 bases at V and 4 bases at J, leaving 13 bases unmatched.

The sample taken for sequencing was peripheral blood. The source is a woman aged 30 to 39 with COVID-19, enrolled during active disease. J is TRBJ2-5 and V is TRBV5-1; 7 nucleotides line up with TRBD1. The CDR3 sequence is CASYSRQGSRETQYF. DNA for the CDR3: TGCGCCAGCTACTCAAGACAGGGTAGCCGAGAGACCCAGTACTTC. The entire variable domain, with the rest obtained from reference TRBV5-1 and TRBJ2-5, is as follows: KAGVTQTPRYLIKTRGQQVTLSCSPISGHRSVSWYQQTPGQGLQFLFEYFSETQRNKGNFPGRFSGRQFSNSRSEMNVSTLELGDSALYLCASYSRQGSRETQYFGPGTRLLVL.